The source of this TCR beta chain is a study of T cell responses to AZD1222 COVID-19 vaccine. Study-wide findings and caveats: Spike-specific TCR repertoires showed rising breadth and depth after two AZD1222 doses.

As to this clone: Its specificity is not known.

Some clones are missing from TCRdb's copy, which holds only in-frame ones; the method was immunoSEQ multiplex PCR. The sample carries around 97,000 clones, 90% recorded once. The length of the CDR3 is 13 residues. Germline-derived CDR1 and CDR2 are MNHEY and SVGAGI. Germline trimming cut 6 bases from V and 5 bases from J; bases unmatched to any gene: 5. The input for sequencing was peripheral blood, taken on day 0 of AZD1222 vaccination. V and J are TRBV6-5 and TRBJ1-2, with 8 nucleotides matching TRBD1. This TCR was sampled from an adult in good health. The CDR3 DNA follows: TGTGCCAGCAGCCGGACAGGGAAGTATGGCTACACCTTC. Translated: CASSRTGKYGYTF.